These 16 T cell receptor beta chains were all obtained from the same sample, sequenced in a study of read filtering for tumor transcriptome and immune sequencing (TCRdb year 2020). Sequencer: Illumina HiSeq 4000. TCR libraries were constructed from 350 to 400 ng RNA using the Immunoverse kit, and molecular barcoded adaptors covering alpha/delta and beta/gamma chains were employed. In-frame beta chains were kept once TCRdb had trimmed the public reads at Q25 with fastp and called clones with MiXCR. Merged by CDR3 protein, the rows form single entries marked with the most common genes and DNA. In this sample the table shows 85,000 to 100,000 distinct CDR3 sequences, about a fifth of which occur a single time. The ten largest clonotypes hold roughly an eighth of the sample. Sequenced sample: a population of CD138-negative cells sorted from bone marrow. The cell subset or site label corresponds to: bone marrow mononuclear cells depleted of CD138+ plasma/myeloma cells by negative magnetic selection. Receptors were obtained from a donor aged 40 or over with multiple myeloma.

The chain carries TRBV25-1 and TRBJ2-7; D is perhaps TRBD1 (6 bases). V was trimmed by 4 bases and J by 3 bases, leaving 7 bases between them. Germline V lookup: CDR1 MGHDK, CDR2 SYGVNS. The CDR3 length is 12 residues. The CDR3 nucleotides are TGTGCCAGCAGTGTAGGGGGCTACGAGCAGTACTTC. It specifies CASSVGGYEQYF.

In its sample, this clonotype was seen many times. The rearrangement links TRBV10-2 to TRBJ2-7, with D possibly TRBD2 on 6 matching bases. Trimming left V 6 bases short and J 3 bases short, with 12 bases between. CDR3 length: 13 residues. Germline values: CDR1 WSHSY, CDR2 SAAADI. CDR3 in DNA: TGCGCCAGCAGAGCGGGTTCCTACTACGAGCAGTACTTC. This translates into CASRAGSYYEQYF.

This clonotype occurred a few times. This chain's CDR3 is CASSVSLYNEQFF. The CDR3 coding sequence is TGTGCCAGCAGCGTCTCCCTTTACAATGAGCAGTTCTTC. The chain combines TRBV14 with TRBJ2-1; D gene unclear. Trimming stripped 5 bases from V and 4 bases from J, with 9 bases between. This CDR3 is 13 amino acids long. Germline CDR1 is SGHDN and CDR2 is FVKESK.

This clonotype was recorded at least ten times. The rearrangement joins TRBV6-5 to TRBJ1-5, with D unclear. The CDR3 sequence is 14 residues long. V was cut by 0 bases and J by 4 bases, with 7 bases left in between. Germline V lookup: CDR1 MNHEY, CDR2 SVGAGI. CDR3 coding DNA: TGTGCCAGCAGTTACTCAGCGGCTAATCAGCCCCAGCATTTT. Its protein is CASSYSAANQPQHF.

This clonotype was detected a few times. This may come from a read error, since a much larger clone is one base off. V is TRBV29-1 and J is TRBJ2-1, with 9 bases fitting TRBD2. Germline assignment: CDR1 SQVTM and CDR2 ANQGSEA. V lost 8 bases to trimming and J lost 3 bases; unmatched junction nucleotides: 8. The CDR3 totals 14 residues. The CDR3 reads CSSRASGVYNEQFF. CDR3 bases: TGCAGCTCCAGGGCTAGCGGGGTCTACAATGAGCAGTTCTTC.

The chain couples TRBV20-1 to TRBJ2-5; 9 bases agree with TRBD2. The V and J ends lost 6 bases and 2 bases, in that order; junction bases with no gene match: 4. From germline, CDR1 is DFQATT and CDR2 SNEGSKA (reference sequence). The CDR3 contains 13 residues. The CDR3 DNA sequence: TGCAGTGCACAGCGGGGGGCGCAAGAGACCCAGTACTTC. Its translation is CSAQRGAQETQYF.

A few counts support this clonotype. This sequence joins TRBV7-2 and TRBJ2-2; D is undetermined. The germline gives CDR1 SGHTA, CDR2 FQGNSA. V was trimmed by 1 base and J by 1 base, leaving 7 bases between them. The CDR3 consists of 15 residues. Written as DNA, the CDR3 is TGTGCCAGCAGCTTAGGGTCCCAGAACACCGGGGAGCTGTTTTTT. The encoded protein is CASSLGSQNTGELFF.

This rearrangement joins TRBV5-1 to TRBJ2-7; 10 positions match TRBD1. The V gene's germline CDR1 is SGHRS and CDR2 YFSETQ. This CDR3 region has 15 residues. Losses at the gene ends were 0 bases for V and 5 bases for J; bases not matched to a gene: 5. The DNA for the CDR3 is TGCGCCAGCAGCTTGGCCGGGACAGGGGTCGACGAGCAGTACTTC. Translation gives CASSLAGTGVDEQYF.

This clonotype came up many times. The chain uses TRBV7-2 and TRBJ2-5; 7 nucleotides line up with TRBD2. V trimming: 1 base; J trimming: 1 base; junction bases outside the gene matches: 6. The CDR3 has 16 residues. Looked up from germline, CDR1 is SGHTA and CDR2 is FQGNSA. The CDR3 bases are TGTGCCAGCAGCTTAGTTGGTGCGGGGGTCCAAGAGACCCAGTACTTC. Translating gives CASSLVGAGVQETQYF. The variable domain in full, completed from reference TRBV7-2 and TRBJ2-5, reads GAGVSQSPSNKVTEKGKDVELRCDPISGHTALYWYRQSLGQGLEFLIYFQGNSAPDKSGLPSDRFSAERTGGSVSTLTIQRTQQEDSAVYLCASSLVGAGVQETQYFGPGTRLLVL.

At least ten counts were recorded for this clonotype. The chain has TRBV5-4 and TRBJ2-7, with D unresolved. Trimming left V 4 bases short and J 3 bases short, with 11 bases between. Germline CDR1 is SGHNT and CDR2 is YYREEE (reference sequence). CDR3 length equals 13 residues. The CDR3 spells CASSASSNYEQYF. CDR3 nucleotide sequence: TGTGCCAGCAGCGCATCGTCAAACTACGAGCAGTACTTC.

The chain employs TRBV7-8 and TRBJ2-5, with 9 bases lining up with TRBD2. Per germline, CDR1 SGHVS and CDR2 FQNEAQ. CDR3 length: 15 residues. Trimming at V came to 2 bases and at J to 1 base, leaving 2 bases not matched to a gene. The CDR3 sequence: CASSLMGLAQETQYF. The CDR3 DNA is TGTGCCAGCAGCTTAATGGGACTAGCCCAAGAGACCCAGTACTTC.

At least ten counts were recorded for this clonotype. The CDR3 region has the DNA TGTGCCTGGAATTTCATTGACGGGGGGGCCGCTTTCTTT. It translates to CAWNFIDGGAAFF. The chain couples TRBV30 to TRBJ1-1; perhaps TRBD1 as D (6 bases). Per germline, CDR1 GTSNPN and CDR2 SVGIG (reference sequence). The CDR3 consists of 13 residues. The V end lost 4 bases, the J end lost 11 bases, and 20 bases lay between the germline ends.

This clonotype appeared many times. DNA for the CDR3: TGTGCCAGCAGGGCGGACTTCCACCAAGAGACCCAGTACTTC. Its translation: CASRADFHQETQYF. The chain carries TRBV6-1 and TRBJ2-5; possible D gene TRBD2, 5 bases. The CDR3 runs 14 residues. Trimming cost V 6 bases and J 0 bases, with 11 bases left between them. CDR1 and CDR2 from the germline V gene are MNHNS and SASEGT.

The V and J genes are TRBV7-2 and TRBJ2-3; D unresolved. The CDR3 is 12 residues long. In germline, CDR1 is SGHTA, CDR2 FQGNSA. V shed 5 bases and J shed 4 bases, with 7 bases lying between them. This CDR3 reads CASSTPSDTQYF. CDR3 DNA: TGTGCCAGCAGCACTCCTTCAGATACGCAGTATTTT.

This clonotype was seen repeatedly, ten times or more. V gene TRBV5-1 combines with J gene TRBJ1-1; 8 positions agree with TRBD1. The CDR3 is 17 residues long. Unmatched junction bases numbered 14, after V lost 2 bases and J lost 5 bases. Looked up from germline, CDR1 is SGHRS and CDR2 is YFSETQ. The CDR3 bases are TGCGCCAGCAGCTTCGCCATCGAAGGACAGGGTCGAACTGAAGCTTTCTTT. Translating gives CASSFAIEGQGRTEAFF.

J is TRBJ2-7 and V is TRBV28; 9 positions match TRBD1. The ends lost 3 bases at V and 5 bases at J; junction bases unmatched: 5. Germline V gives CDR1 MDHEN, CDR2 SYDVKM. CDR3 size: 14 residues. This CDR3 reads CASSLRDRADEQYF. The DNA of the CDR3 is TGTGCCAGCAGTTTGCGGGACAGGGCCGACGAGCAGTACTTC.